These T cell receptor beta chains were read from a single sample in a study of post-analysis software for immune sequencing data. TCRdb processed the PCR reads anew with MiXCR; each CDR3 protein has one entry. The sample shows hundreds of thousands of distinct CDR3 sequences, under 55% of them seen only once. Sample: blood. The receptors here all came from a girl between 10 and 17 years old with multiple sclerosis. Each CDR3 is given without its conserved first and last residue.

J gene: TRBJ2-7; V gene: TRBV3-1; CDR3 length: 9; CDR3 protein: ASSQSYEQY
J gene: TRBJ2-4; V gene: TRBV21-1; CDR3 length: 16; CDR3 protein: ASSNQVRDRVAKNIQY
J gene: TRBJ2-1; V gene: TRBV7-9; CDR3 length: 15; CDR3 protein: ASSLLGQVSSYNEQF
J gene: TRBJ2-1; V gene: TRBV29-1; CDR3 length: 15; CDR3 protein: SVGGSGRGSVYNEQF
J gene: TRBJ1-4; V gene: TRBV20-1; CDR3 length: 13; CDR3 protein: SASEDGTTNEKLF
J gene: NA; V gene: TRBV13; CDR3 length: 13; CDR3 protein: ASSSYTGTGGEQY
J gene: TRBJ2-3; V gene: TRBV12-3/TRBV12-4; CDR3 length: 14; CDR3 protein: ASSLGGGGGTDTQY
J gene: TRBJ1-5; V gene: TRBV28; CDR3 length: 16; CDR3 protein: ASSNRDRGRMSNQPQH
J gene: TRBJ2-1; V gene: TRBV11-2; CDR3 length: 16; CDR3 protein: ASSLAGLAGLWHNEQF
J gene: TRBJ2-7; V gene: TRBV15; CDR3 length: 14; CDR3 protein: ATSRDSWRGSYEQY
J gene: TRBJ1-4; V gene: TRBV6-1; CDR3 length: 12; CDR3 protein: ASSEGGTNEKLF
J gene: TRBJ1-2; V gene: TRBV29-1; CDR3 length: 11; CDR3 protein: SVSGRTNYGYT
J gene: TRBJ2-1; V gene: TRBV5-1; CDR3 length: 13; CDR3 protein: ASSPSQGSYNEQF
J gene: TRBJ2-7; V gene: TRBV6-2/TRBV6-3; CDR3 length: 13; CDR3 protein: ASSYYQAGGYEQY
J gene: TRBJ1-1; V gene: TRBV29-1; CDR3 length: 8; CDR3 protein: SVVTTEAF
J gene: NA; V gene: TRBV6-2/TRBV6-3; CDR3 length: 14; CDR3 protein: ASSYEGDRGPSEQY
J gene: TRBJ2-7; V gene: TRBV6-6; CDR3 length: 12; CDR3 protein: ASSYSQVPYEQY